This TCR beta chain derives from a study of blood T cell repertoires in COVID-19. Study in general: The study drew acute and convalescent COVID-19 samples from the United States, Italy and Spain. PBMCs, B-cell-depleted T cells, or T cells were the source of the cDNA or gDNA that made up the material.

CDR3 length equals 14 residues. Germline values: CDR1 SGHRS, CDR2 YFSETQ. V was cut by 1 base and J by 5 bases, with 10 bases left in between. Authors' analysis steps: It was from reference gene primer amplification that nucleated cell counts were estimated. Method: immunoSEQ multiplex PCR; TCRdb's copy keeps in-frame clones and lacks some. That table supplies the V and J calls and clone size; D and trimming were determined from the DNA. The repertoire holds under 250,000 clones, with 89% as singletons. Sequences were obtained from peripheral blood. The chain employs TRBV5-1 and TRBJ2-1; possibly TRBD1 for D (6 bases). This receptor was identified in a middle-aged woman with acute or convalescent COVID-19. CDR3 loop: CASSLTGYDNEQFF. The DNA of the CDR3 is TGCGCCAGCAGCTTGACAGGGTACGACAATGAGCAGTTCTTC.